This TCR beta chain was identified in a study of cytomegalovirus exposure and HLA in healthy donors. The CDR3 is made up of 19 amino acids. Trimming cost V 5 bases and J 0 bases; bases outside gene matches: 11. In germline, CDR1 is SGHVS, CDR2 FQNEAQ. The PCR used 60 Vbeta and 13 Jbeta primers. Method: immunoSEQ multiplex PCR; TCRdb's copy keeps in-frame clones and lacks some. Of tens of thousands of clones in the sample, roughly two thirds were seen once. The sequencing input was PBMCs. The chain uses TRBV7-8 and TRBJ2-1; 12 bases map to TRBD2. The sequence came from a woman aged 45-59 years in good health and CMV-seropositive. CDR3 protein: CASSQELGTSGYSYNEQFF. The CDR3 DNA sequence: TGTGCCAGCAGCCAAGAATTGGGGACTAGCGGGTACTCCTACAATGAGCAGTTCTTC.